This TCR beta chain appears in the sequencing data of a study of cytomegalovirus exposure and HLA in healthy donors. The wider study: There were over 350 genotyped donors. Of these, about 81% fell in the genetic ancestry cluster associated with self-reported Caucasian donors.

The CDR3 extends over 15 amino acids. V was pared by 3 bases and J by 0 bases, with 11 bases between. Germline loops: CDR1 PRHDT, CDR2 FYEKMQ (reference sequence). With 60 Vbeta and 13 Jbeta primers, the PCR was carried out. Profiling relied on immunoSEQ multiplex PCR, and the TCRdb table lists in-frame clones only, not all of them. The table shows over 150,000 clones, with approximately 77% occurring only once. This clonotype was sampled from a male donor in good health and CMV-seropositive. The sequenced material came from PBMCs. The V gene is TRBV13, the J gene TRBJ1-1; D may be TRBD1 (5 bases). CDR3: CASSFFREMNTEAFF. In nucleotides, the CDR3 is TGTGCCAGCAGCTTCTTCAGGGAAATGAACACTGAAGCTTTCTTT.